This passage covers 23 T cell receptor beta chains from one sample sequenced in a study of blood T cell repertoires in COVID-19. Produced via immunoSEQ multiplex PCR; TCRdb's table is partial and in-frame only. This sample has roughly 80,000 clones; approximately 80% occur once, and the top ten carry 18%. The sequencing sample was made of peripheral blood. Receptors originate from a woman aged 55-69 years with acute or convalescent COVID-19.

The chain is built from TRBV6-5 and TRBJ2-3; 8 bases align to TRBD1. This CDR3 is 15 amino acids long. V dropped 3 bases and J dropped 1; count of bases not matched to a gene: 3. The germline CDR1 and CDR2 sequences are MNHEY and SVGAGI. CDR3 residues: CASSYQQGGTDTQYF. CDR3 nucleotides: TGTGCCAGCAGTTATCAACAGGGGGGCACAGATACGCAGTATTTT.

This clone was seen just once. The CDR3 spells CATSDTQISYEQYF. As DNA, the CDR3 is TGTGCCACCAGTGATACCCAGATCTCCTACGAGCAGTACTTC. The V and J genes are TRBV24-1 and TRBJ2-7; D is undetermined. This CDR3 is built from 14 residues. Germline assignment: CDR1 KGHDR and CDR2 SFDVKD. With 3 bases removed from V and 0 bases from J, the gap between germline ends came to 8 bases.

V and J are TRBV7-2 and TRBJ2-1; maybe TRBD1 (6 bases). Germline V lookup: CDR1 SGHTA, CDR2 FQGNSA. This CDR3 spans 14 amino acids. Trimming took 1 base from V and 9 from J, leaving 13 bases between them. CDR3 region: CASSLVSSGVEQFF. The CDR3 region has the DNA TGTGCCAGCAGCTTAGTGTCATCAGGGGTTGAGCAGTTCTTC.

Judged by abundance, this clone is medium-sized (0.01 to 0.1%). The V call is TRBV6-5, the J call TRBJ1-2, with 10 bases lining up with TRBD1. The CDR3 length is 15 residues. The J segment lost 7 bases and the V segment lost 5 bases, leaving 10 bases of the junction unmatched. In germline, CDR1 is MNHEY, CDR2 SVGAGI. This CDR3 is CASSQQSTGGSGYTF. The CDR3 bases are TGTGCCAGCAGTCAACAATCGACAGGGGGCAGTGGCTACACCTTC.

The chain carries TRBV4-1 and TRBJ2-1; TRBD2 matches at 7 bases. The CDR3 spans 16 residues. V was pared by 0 bases and J by 2 bases, with 4 bases of the junction left unmatched. Germline loops: CDR1 MGHRA, CDR2 YSYEKL. The DNA of the CDR3 is TGCGCCAGCAGCCAAGAGGCCGCGGGGGCCTACAATGAGCAGTTCTTC. Residues: CASSQEAAGAYNEQFF.

The J gene is TRBJ2-7, the V gene TRBV6-1, with 10 bases that match TRBD1. Germline CDR1 reads MNHNS; CDR2 reads SASEGT. V lost 2 bases to trimming and J lost 4 bases; unmatched junction nucleotides: 5. The CDR3 covers 15 residues. The CDR3 nucleotides read TGTGCCAGCAGTGAACAGGGACAGGGGATATACGAGCAGTACTTC. Encoded protein: CASSEQGQGIYEQYF.

The rearrangement uses TRBV13 and TRBJ1-6; D is perhaps TRBD1 (5 bases). V lost 6 bases and J 7 bases, leaving 13 bases between the germline ends. The CDR3 runs to 14 residues. Germline V gives CDR1 PRHDT, CDR2 FYEKMQ (reference sequence). DNA of the CDR3: TGTGCCAGCAGTGGGGGACGGGAGAATTCACCCCTCCACTTT. Translating gives CASSGGRENSPLHF.

V usage is TRBV5-8 and J usage is TRBJ2-5, with a weak D call TRBD2 (6 bases). Per the germline V gene, CDR1 is SGHTS and CDR2 is YDEGEE. The CDR3 length is 15 residues. The germline V and J ends were trimmed by 4 bases and 0 bases, with 13 bases remaining between them. The CDR3 region has the DNA TGTGCCAGCAGCGGAGGGGCTCGGTACCAAGAGACCCAGTACTTC. It is translated as CASSGGARYQETQYF.

The chain is built from TRBV4-1 and TRBJ1-3; D remains unclear. V gave up 1 base and J gave up 8 bases, with 9 bases separating them. Germline CDR1 reads MGHRA; CDR2 reads YSYEKL. The CDR3 covers 13 residues. The CDR3 here is CASSQVITDTIYF. The CDR3 DNA is TGCGCCAGCAGCCAAGTTATCACTGACACCATATATTTT.

The V gene is TRBV29-1, the J gene TRBJ1-1; 8 positions agree with TRBD1. Germline V gene lookup returns CDR1 SQVTM and CDR2 ANQGSEA. The junction had 16 bases not matched to a gene; V was cut back by 3 bases and J by 10 bases. The CDR3 contains 15 residues. The CDR3 coding sequence is TGCAGCGTTGACGGCCAGGGGGCGCGATTAAGGGGAGCTTTCTTT. Its translation: CSVDGQGARLRGAFF.

The chain links TRBV19 to TRBJ1-4, with 11 bases fitting TRBD1. Germline V gene sequence: CDR1 LNHDA, CDR2 SQIVND (reference sequence). J gave up 2 bases and V 4 bases, and 9 bases lay outside the gene matches. This CDR3 contains 18 residues. CDR3 DNA: TGTGCCAGTAGTACCGGTCGGACAGGGGGCGTCACTAATGAAAAACTGTTTTTT. Translating gives CASSTGRTGGVTNEKLFF.

The V and J genes are TRBV20-1 and TRBJ2-4; D remains unclear. There are 11 residues in the CDR3. The V end lost 1 base, the J end lost 7 bases, and 5 bases lay between the germline ends. Germline assignment: CDR1 DFQATT and CDR2 SNEGSKA (reference sequence). CDR3 DNA sequence: TGCAGTGCTAGAGTAGAGAACATTCAGTACTTC. Translation gives CSARVENIQYF.

The rearrangement joins TRBV10-1 to TRBJ2-3; TRBD1 matches 9 bases. The CDR3 contains 15 residues. Losses at the gene ends were 8 bases for V and 2 bases for J; bases not matched to a gene: 8. From germline, CDR1 is WNHNN and CDR2 SYGVQD (reference sequence). The CDR3 region is CASGRGQGNTDTQYF. CDR3 in DNA: TGCGCCAGCGGCCGGGGACAGGGTAACACAGATACGCAGTATTTT.

The V gene is TRBV5-1, the J gene TRBJ2-3; 9 bases align to TRBD1. The germline V gene has CDR1 SGHRS and CDR2 YFSETQ. The CDR3 runs 15 residues. The trim removed 4 bases at V and 3 bases at J, leaving 6 bases unmatched. The CDR3 coding sequence is TGCGCCAGCAGCCACCGGACAGGGGCTACAGATACGCAGTATTTT. It specifies CASSHRTGATDTQYF. Drawing the rest from reference TRBV5-1 and TRBJ2-3, the complete variable domain is KAGVTQTPRYLIKTRGQQVTLSCSPISGHRSVSWYQQTPGQGLQFLFEYFSETQRNKGNFPGRFSGRQFSNSRSEMNVSTLELGDSALYLCASSHRTGATDTQYFGPGTRLTVL.

The chain is built from TRBV29-1 and TRBJ1-4; D ambiguous. The V and J ends lost 4 bases and 2 bases respectively, with 17 bases between them. The CDR3 covers 16 residues. Germline loops: CDR1 SQVTM, CDR2 ANQGSEA. CDR3 nucleotide sequence: TGCAGCGTTGCAACGGGGTCCGCTTCGACTAATGAAAAACTGTTTTTT. Translated: CSVATGSASTNEKLFF. Complete variable domain (other parts from reference TRBV29-1 and TRBJ1-4): SAVISQKPSRDICQRGTSLTIQCQVDSQVTMMFWYRQQPGQSLTLIATANQGSEATYESGFVIDKFPISRPNLTFSTLTVSNMSPEDSSIYLCSVATGSASTNEKLFFGSGTQLSVL.

This rearrangement joins TRBV30 to TRBJ1-6; D is perhaps TRBD1 (5 bases). The CDR3 has 12 amino acids. The V gene's germline CDR1 is GTSNPN and CDR2 SVGIG (reference sequence). Between the trimmed V and J ends, which lost 3 bases and 10 bases, there was a span of 10 bases. The CDR3 reads CAWSPRESPLHF. DNA for the CDR3: TGTGCCTGGAGCCCCAGGGAATCACCCCTCCACTTT. Complete variable domain (other parts from reference TRBV30 and TRBJ1-6): SQTIHQWPATLVQPVGSPLSLECTVEGTSNPNLYWYRQAAGRGLQLLFYSVGIGQISSEVPQNLSASRPQDRQFILSSKKLLLSDSGFYLCAWSPRESPLHFGNGTRLTVT.

V usage is TRBV6-6 and J usage is TRBJ1-4; unclear D gene. The V gene lost 0 bases and the J gene lost 6 bases, with 11 bases spanning the gap. CDR3 size: 15 residues. In germline, CDR1 is MNHNY, CDR2 SVGAGI (reference sequence). This CDR3 reads CASSYSLRLDEKLFF. Written as DNA, the CDR3 is TGTGCCAGCAGTTACTCGCTGCGTTTGGATGAAAAACTGTTTTTT.

CDR3 sequence reads: CAISETPAGRDTEAFF. As DNA, the CDR3 is TGTGCCATCAGTGAAACTCCGGCAGGGAGGGACACTGAAGCTTTCTTT. This chain joins TRBV10-3 and TRBJ1-1; TRBD1 is a possible D gene (5 bases). This CDR3 has 16 amino acids. Germline CDR1 reads ENHRY; CDR2 reads SYGVKD. Deletions cut 3 bases from V and 3 bases from J, with 17 bases between.

This clone appeared a few times. This chain uses TRBV24-1 with TRBJ1-5; D is uncertain. CDR1 and CDR2 from the germline V gene are KGHDR and SFDVKD. Trimming stripped 4 bases from V and 0 bases from J, with 6 bases between. The CDR3 runs 14 residues. For the CDR3, the DNA is TGTGCCACCAGTGACCCCTATAGCAATCAGCCCCAGCATTTT. Residues: CATSDPYSNQPQHF.

The chain is built from TRBV29-1 and TRBJ1-1; TRBD1 aligns across 7 bases. Trimming at V came to 6 bases and at J to 3 bases, leaving 7 bases not matched to a gene. From germline, CDR1 is SQVTM and CDR2 ANQGSEA. This CDR3 contains 13 residues. The CDR3 loop reads CSVKQGPHTEAFF. The CDR3 region has the DNA TGCAGCGTAAAACAGGGGCCGCACACTGAAGCTTTCTTT. Full variable domain (rest looked up from reference TRBV29-1 and TRBJ1-1): SAVISQKPSRDICQRGTSLTIQCQVDSQVTMMFWYRQQPGQSLTLIATANQGSEATYESGFVIDKFPISRPNLTFSTLTVSNMSPEDSSIYLCSVKQGPHTEAFFGQGTRLTVV.

A few counts support this clone. The rearrangement links TRBV7-8 to TRBJ2-2, with D perhaps TRBD2 (6 bases). Germline V CDR1 and CDR2: SGHVS, FQNEAQ. V lost 5 bases, J lost 2 bases, and 15 bases lay in between. This CDR3 comprises 16 residues. CDR3: CASSRVVGTNTGELFF. CDR3 in DNA: TGTGCCAGCAGCCGCGTCGTCGGGACTAACACCGGGGAGCTGTTTTTT.

The chain has TRBV7-9 and TRBJ1-2, with D possibly TRBD1 on 5 matching bases. Germline values: CDR1 SEHNR, CDR2 FQNEAQ (reference sequence). The CDR3 totals 13 residues. The germline V and J ends were trimmed by 5 bases and 8 bases, with 15 bases remaining between them. The CDR3 DNA sequence: TGTGCCAGCAGCCCGTCCGGGACTGGGGGCTACACCTTC. Amino acids: CASSPSGTGGYTF. Variable domain in full (rest from reference TRBV7-9 and TRBJ1-2): DTGVSQNPRHKITKRGQNVTFRCDPISEHNRLYWYRQTLGQGPEFLTYFQNEAQLEKSRLLSDRFSAERPKGSFSTLEIQRTEQGDSAMYLCASSPSGTGGYTFGSGTRLTVV.

A single count supports this clone. V is TRBV7-7 and J is TRBJ2-7; 10 bases map to TRBD2. The CDR3 loop spans 19 amino acids. CDR1 and CDR2 (germline): SSHAT, FNYEAQ (reference sequence). The chain's CDR3 is CASSLAFGSGGHRFYEQYV. Here the CDR3 DNA reads TGTGCTAGCAGCTTAGCGTTTGGTAGCGGGGGGCATCGGTTTTACGAGCAGTACGTC.